The clone carrying this TCR beta chain was picked up a small number of times. No antigen is known for it. With 6 bases removed from V and 2 bases from J, the gap between germline ends came to 17 bases. Germline values: CDR1 SGHRS, CDR2 YFSETQ. This CDR3 contains 15 residues. This record belongs to a study of vaccination and CD4 T cells after COVID-19. The treatment denotes: approximately nine-day PBMC culture with coronavirus spike peptide pools or control peptides (ViraFEST assay). General study findings and limits: A comparatively limited set of convalescent patients was examined, with no early post-infection timepoints.

Oncomine TCR Beta short-read sequencing was applied to DNA from cultured CD4+ T cells. The template was genomic DNA from cultured CD4+ T cells. TCRdb called the PCR reads again in MiXCR, with one record for every CDR3 protein. The sample yields about 21,000 distinct CDR3 sequences, about 27% seen once. Input material: cultured CD4+ T cells from blood. The TCR sequence derives from a human donor with COVID-19. This sequence joins TRBV5-1 and TRBJ2-5; D possibly corresponds to TRBD1 (6 bases). As DNA, the CDR3 is TGCGCCAGCAACCAGGACAGTCCCCTACAAGAGACCCAGTACTTC. Translated, it gives CASNQDSPLQETQYF.